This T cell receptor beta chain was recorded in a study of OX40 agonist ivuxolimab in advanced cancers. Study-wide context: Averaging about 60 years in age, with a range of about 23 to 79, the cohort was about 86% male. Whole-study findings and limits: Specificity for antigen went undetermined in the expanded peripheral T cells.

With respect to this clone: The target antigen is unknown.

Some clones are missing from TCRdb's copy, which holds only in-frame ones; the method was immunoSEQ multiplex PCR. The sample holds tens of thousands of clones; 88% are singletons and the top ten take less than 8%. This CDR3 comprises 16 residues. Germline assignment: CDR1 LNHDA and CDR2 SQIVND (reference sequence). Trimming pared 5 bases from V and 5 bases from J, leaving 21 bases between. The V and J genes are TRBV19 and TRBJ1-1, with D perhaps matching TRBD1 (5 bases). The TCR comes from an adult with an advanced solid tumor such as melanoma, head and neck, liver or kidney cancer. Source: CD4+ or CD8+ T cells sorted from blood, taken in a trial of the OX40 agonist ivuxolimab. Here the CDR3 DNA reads TGTGCCAGTAGTGGAGCAGGGTCGAGGGGTGGGACTGAAGCTTTCTTT. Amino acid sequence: CASSGAGSRGGTEAFF.